The 8 T cell receptor beta chains listed next were all sequenced from one sample in a study of technical replicates of blood from a handful of donors (dated by TCRdb to the late 2010s). The library was made by the immunoSEQ multiplex PCR assay. TCRdb carries this immuneACCESS record with in-frame sequences only. Its versions omit some clonotypes, under half of them owing to an unresolved V gene in the studies checked, with the rest unexplained. The sample includes roughly 14,000 clones, with about 82% observed a single time. The top ten clonotypes cover under 14% of the sample. The sequencing sample was made of PBMCs. The receptor source for this set is a human donor in good health.

This rearrangement joins TRBV6-1 to TRBJ2-2, with 8 bases fitting TRBD1. V shed 7 bases, J shed 0 bases, and the junction held 4 bases outside the gene matches. The CDR3 sequence is 15 residues long. The germline gives CDR1 MNHNS, CDR2 SASEGT. The CDR3 region has the DNA TGTGCCAGCATGTTACAGGGGGCGAACACCGGGGAGCTGTTTTTT. The encoded protein is CASMLQGANTGELFF.

The chain employs TRBV19 and TRBJ2-2, with 9 bases fitting TRBD2. Germline V gene lookup returns CDR1 LNHDA and CDR2 SQIVND (reference sequence). With 9 bases clipped from V and 5 bases from J, the junction kept 13 bases outside the gene matches. This CDR3 contains 16 residues. CDR3 nucleotide sequence: TGTGCCAGCACAGAGGTAGCGGGAGTGGGAACCGGGGAGCTGTTTTTT. As protein: CASTEVAGVGTGELFF.

This sequence joins TRBV20-1 and TRBJ2-7; D possibly corresponds to TRBD2 (5 bases). Per the germline V gene, CDR1 is DFQATT and CDR2 is SNEGSKA (reference sequence). V lost 6 bases and J lost 6, with 12 bases in between. The CDR3 is 11 amino acids. The CDR3 DNA reads TGCAGTGCCGCGTGGGGAGCCGAGCAGTACTTC. Its translation is CSAAWGAEQYF.

This rearrangement joins TRBV25-1 to TRBJ2-1, with 16 bases that match TRBD2. This CDR3 is 18 amino acids long. Looked up from germline, CDR1 is MGHDK and CDR2 is SYGVNS. Trimming took 5 bases from V and 5 from J; bases not matched to a gene: 9. The CDR3, as DNA: TGTGCCAGCAGTCCTCGGGGACTAGCGGGAGGGCGAGACAATGAGCAGTTCTTC. It encodes CASSPRGLAGGRDNEQFF.

This chain links TRBV19 with TRBJ2-1; 8 bases align to TRBD2. Looked up from germline, CDR1 is LNHDA and CDR2 is SQIVND (reference sequence). V lost 6 bases to trimming and J lost 3 bases; unmatched junction nucleotides: 7. The CDR3 totals 15 residues. The CDR3, as DNA: TGTGCCAGTAGACGAGCGGGAGTAAACTACAATGAGCAGTTCTTC. Residues: CASRRAGVNYNEQFF.

This sequence joins TRBV11-3 and TRBJ2-1; 8 bases align to TRBD2. Germline V gene data show CDR1 as SGHNT and CDR2 as YENEEA. The length of the CDR3 is 15 residues. V lost 5 bases to trimming and J lost 5 bases; unmatched junction nucleotides: 8. The CDR3 reads CASSQPGRGDNEQFF. DNA for the CDR3: TGTGCCAGCAGCCAGCCTGGGCGGGGGGACAATGAGCAGTTCTTC.

The table lists this clone with a few counts. The chain has TRBV27 and TRBJ1-3; 9 nucleotides line up with TRBD1. The CDR3 covers 16 residues. V trimming: 4 bases; J trimming: 3 bases; junction bases outside the gene matches: 7. Germline CDR1 MNHEY, CDR2 SMNVEV (reference sequence). CDR3 in amino acids: CASSSRDRVGGNTIYF. The CDR3 DNA is TGTGCCAGCAGTTCAAGGGACAGGGTCGGTGGAAACACCATATATTTT.

The rearrangement uses TRBV28 and TRBJ1-5; D is uncertain. The CDR3 extends over 15 amino acids. The ends were cut back, 5 bases at V and 0 bases at J, with 11 bases in the middle. Germline lookup yields CDR1 MDHEN and CDR2 SYDVKM. CDR3: CASSPSESSNQPQHF. CDR3 in DNA: TGTGCCAGCAGTCCTTCCGAGAGTAGCAATCAGCCCCAGCATTTT.